The 18 T cell receptor beta chains below were found in one sample sequenced in a study of T cells in Graves' hyperthyroidism and ophthalmopathy. Researchers took RNA transcripts and amplified the TCR beta CDR3 regions from them. First-round RT-PCR of the TCR CDR3 relied on the HTBI primer set. One entry per CDR3 protein, called by TCRdb with MiXCR from the multiplex PCR reads. The table records a few hundred thousand distinct CDR3 sequences, around 17% of them present only once. The sequenced sample was blood. These receptors all come from a man in his forties or fifties with Graves' hyperthyroidism.

This sequence joins TRBV11-3 and TRBJ1-1, with D hard to call. V was pared by 8 bases and J by 5 bases, with 24 bases between. The CDR3 loop spans 16 amino acids. The germline CDR1 and CDR2 sequences are SGHNT and YENEEA. CDR3 loop: CASLPGKRVSETEAFF. CDR3 bases: TGTGCCAGCTTACCGGGAAAGAGGGTGTCTGAGACTGAAGCTTTCTTT.

The chain couples TRBV9 to TRBJ2-3, with 12 bases matching TRBD2. CDR1 and CDR2 from the germline V gene are SGDLS and YYNGEE. J gave up 0 bases and V 4 bases, and 12 bases lay outside the gene matches. CDR3 size: 19 residues. CDR3 sequence: CASSPRPGTSGFSTDTQYF. The CDR3 DNA reads TGTGCCAGCAGCCCTCGACCCGGGACTAGCGGGTTTAGCACAGATACGCAGTATTTT. The variable domain in full, completed from reference TRBV9 and TRBJ2-3, reads DSGVTQTPKHLITATGQRVTLRCSPRSGDLSVYWYQQSLDQGLQFLIQYYNGEERAKGNILERFSAQQFPDLHSELNLSSLELGDSALYFCASSPRPGTSGFSTDTQYFGPGTRLTVL.

Note on this clonotype: This may be a read error: a much more frequent sequence differs by one nucleotide. V is TRBV12-3 or TRBV12-4 and J is TRBJ2-7, with D unclear. The CDR3 is 14 residues long. The CDR3 region is CASSFRPASDERYF. CDR3 in DNA: TGTGCCAGCAGTTTTCGTCCAGCTTCGGACGAGCGGTACTTC.

Concerning this clonotype itself: Possible read error: a much larger clone is one base away. This chain joins TRBV7-2 and TRBJ2-1; tentatively, D is TRBD2 (6 bases). The V gene's germline CDR1 is SGHTA and CDR2 FQGNSA. This CDR3 has 15 residues. The DNA of the CDR3 is TGTGCCGGCAGCTTAGAATTCGGGGGATGGTATGAGCAGTTCTTC. Amino acid sequence: CAGSLEFGGWYEQFF.

In this sample, this clonotype turned up many times. This chain uses TRBV5-8 with TRBJ2-5; tentative D call: TRBD1 (5 bases). V lost 1 base to trimming and J lost 4 bases, with 8 bases between them. CDR1 is SGHTS, CDR2 YDEGEE, per germline. This CDR3 is 13 amino acids long. The CDR3 region has the DNA TGTGCCAGCAGCTTGACTCAGGGAGAGACCCAGTACTTC. It encodes CASSLTQGETQYF. The full variable domain, completed using reference TRBV5-8 and TRBJ2-5, is EAGVTQSPTHLIKTRGQQATLRCSPISGHTSVYWYQQALGLGLQFLLWYDEGEERNRGNFPPRFSGRQFPNYSSELNVNALELEDSALYLCASSLTQGETQYFGPGTRLLVL.

This clonotype was observed at least ten times. The rearrangement uses TRBV6-5 and TRBJ2-7, with TRBD1 matching 9 bases. CDR1 and CDR2 (germline): MNHEY, SVGAGI. The CDR3 is made up of 14 amino acids. The ends lost 4 bases at V and 7 bases at J; junction bases unmatched: 8. DNA for the CDR3: TGTGCCAGCAGTTCCGGGACAGGGACTGGAGAGCAGTACTTC. Encoded protein: CASSSGTGTGEQYF.

This clonotype was found many times. The gene calls are TRBV7-9 and TRBJ1-2, with unresolved D. Trimming took 4 bases from V and 8 from J, leaving 17 bases between them. Germline V gene data show CDR1 as SEHNR and CDR2 as FQNEAQ (reference sequence). There are 14 residues in the CDR3. The CDR3 region is CASSWGSGDRGYTF. CDR3 DNA sequence: TGTGCCAGCAGCTGGGGTAGTGGTGATCGGGGCTACACCTTC.

This chain connects TRBV6-2 or TRBV6-3 to TRBJ1-5; D possibly corresponds to TRBD1 (5 bases). This CDR3 has 14 residues. Germline V gene sequence: CDR1 MNHEY, CDR2 SVGEGT. Trimming took off 4 bases at V and 6 bases at J, with 13 bases between the two ends. The CDR3 loop reads CASSFLTEGQPQHF. In DNA, the CDR3 is TGTGCCAGCAGTTTTTTGACAGAGGGTCAGCCCCAGCATTTT.

This clonotype was seen ten or more times. The chain links TRBV30 to TRBJ1-4; 7 bases are shared with TRBD1. Germline V gene data show CDR1 as GTSNPN and CDR2 as SVGIG (reference sequence). V dropped 4 bases and J dropped 0; count of bases not matched to a gene: 5. The CDR3 runs 15 residues. As DNA, the CDR3 is TGTGCCTGGACCCAGGGGGGATCAACTAATGAAAAACTGTTTTTT. Encoded protein: CAWTQGGSTNEKLFF.

The chain joins TRBV4-3 to TRBJ1-6; D remains ambiguous. The CDR3 length is 17 residues. With 0 bases removed from V and 0 bases from J, the gap between germline ends came to 9 bases. Germline CDR1 and CDR2: LGHNA and YSLEER. The CDR3 bases are TGCGCCAGCAGCCAAGACCGGAGGAGCTCCTATAATTCACCCCTCCACTTT. It yields the protein CASSQDRRSSYNSPLHF.

The table lists this clonotype with many counts. The chain combines TRBV18 with TRBJ1-1; 7 bases map to TRBD1. This CDR3 region has 15 residues. Trimming cost V 1 base and J 3 bases; bases outside gene matches: 5. Per germline, CDR1 KGHSH and CDR2 LQKENI. DNA for the CDR3: TGTGCCAGCTCACCACAACAGGGGCCAGACACTGAAGCTTTCTTT. Its protein product is CASSPQQGPDTEAFF.

This clonotype came up a few times. The chain carries TRBV9 and TRBJ1-1; D remains ambiguous. V was shortened by 0 bases and J by 6 bases, with 12 bases between the two germline ends. This CDR3 has 14 amino acids. From germline, CDR1 is SGDLS and CDR2 YYNGEE. This CDR3 reads CASSVASSGAEAFF. In nucleotides, the CDR3 is TGTGCCAGCAGCGTAGCTTCCAGTGGGGCTGAAGCTTTCTTT.

This clonotype was observed many times. This chain connects TRBV7-6 to TRBJ2-3; 9 positions match TRBD2. CDR1 and CDR2 from the germline V gene are SGHVS and FNYEAQ. V dropped 5 bases and J dropped 1; count of bases not matched to a gene: 4. The CDR3 extends over 15 amino acids. CDR3: CASSVSGGGTDTQYF. The DNA for the CDR3 is TGTGCCAGCAGCGTTAGCGGGGGAGGCACAGATACGCAGTATTTT.

This clonotype was detected many times. The chain carries TRBV20-1 and TRBJ2-3; 7 bases fit TRBD1. V was clipped by 6 bases and J by 3 bases; unmatched bases: 6. The CDR3 runs to 13 residues. Germline values: CDR1 DFQATT, CDR2 SNEGSKA (reference sequence). This CDR3 is CSAQGVGTDTQYF. In DNA form, the CDR3 reads TGCAGTGCCCAGGGGGTAGGAACAGATACGCAGTATTTT.

The count of this clonotype is one. V gene TRBV7-3 combines with J gene TRBJ2-6, with 10 bases aligning to TRBD2. The CDR3 runs 19 residues. With V trimmed by 2 bases and J by 0 bases, 7 bases remained unmatched. The germline V gene encodes CDR1 SGHTA and CDR2 FQGTGA. CDR3 region: CASSLGLAGVISGANVLTF. The CDR3, as DNA: TGTGCCAGCAGCTTAGGGCTAGCGGGGGTTATCTCTGGGGCCAACGTCCTGACTTTC.

This clonotype came up many times. The chain combines TRBV2 with TRBJ1-6, with unresolved D. CDR3 size: 13 residues. CDR1 and CDR2 from the germline V gene are SNHLY and FYNNEI. With 6 bases removed from V and 6 bases from J, the gap between germline ends came to 9 bases. This chain's CDR3 is CASRRTANSPLHF. CDR3 nucleotide sequence: TGTGCCAGCAGGCGCACAGCTAATTCACCCCTCCACTTT.

This sequence joins TRBV24-1 and TRBJ2-2; D might be TRBD2 (6 bases). The CDR3 sequence is 12 residues long. The germline gives CDR1 KGHDR, CDR2 SFDVKD. V was pared by 12 bases and J by 5 bases, with 12 bases between. For the CDR3, the DNA is TGTGCCTCCCGGGGGTGGACCGGGGAGCTGTTTTTT. Its translation: CASRGWTGELFF.

Note on this clonotype: A much larger clonotype is one base distant, so this may be a read error. The chain joins TRBV30 to TRBJ2-5, with 8 positions matching TRBD2. Germline loops: CDR1 GTSNPN, CDR2 SVGIG (reference sequence). The CDR3 sequence is 13 residues long. The J segment lost 1 base and the V segment lost 3 bases, leaving 1 base of the junction unmatched. The CDR3: CAWSGGGQETQYF. The CDR3 DNA reads TGTGCCTGGAGCGGGGGGGGCCAAGAGACCCAGTACTTC.